Below are 10 T cell receptor beta chains sequenced from a single sample in a study of molecular identifiers for immune sequencing clone quantification. Each CDR3 protein is one row after TCRdb ran MiXCR on the PCR reads. The sample carries roughly 630,000 distinct CDR3 sequences, around 25% recorded once. Sequencing was done on a sample of naive CD8+ T cells from blood, with Jurkat cell RNA spiked in. Regarding subset: FACS-sorted CD8+CD4-CCR7+CD45RA+ naive T cells. The receptors shown here come from a human donor in good health. Some libraries in this study had Jurkat cell RNA spiked in.

Ten or more counts support this clonotype. V usage is TRBV2 and J usage is TRBJ2-7, with 8 positions matching TRBD2. Trimming removed 5 bases from V and 0 bases from J; junction bases left unmatched: 6. This CDR3 has 15 residues. Germline CDR1 is SNHLY and CDR2 is FYNNEI. The CDR3 nucleotides read TGTGCCAGCAGTACGACTAGCGTAAGCTCCTACGAGCAGTACTTC. It is translated as CASSTTSVSSYEQYF.

This clonotype was found a few times. The genes are TRBV14 and TRBJ2-7; perhaps TRBD1 as D (5 bases). Germline V gene lookup returns CDR1 SGHDN and CDR2 FVKESK. CDR3 length equals 15 residues. Trimming removed 0 bases from V and 4 bases from J, with 13 bases in between. Written as DNA, the CDR3 is TGTGCCAGCAGCCAAGAGGCAGGGCCCTTATACGAGCAGTACTTC. Translated, it gives CASSQEAGPLYEQYF.

This clonotype appeared a few times. The chain has TRBV5-6 and TRBJ2-7; 9 positions agree with TRBD1. From germline, CDR1 is SGHDT and CDR2 YYEEEE. With V trimmed by 4 bases and J by 9 bases, 5 bases remained unmatched. The CDR3 covers 12 residues. CDR3 region: CASSTGGAGQYF. In DNA form, the CDR3 reads TGTGCCAGCAGCACAGGGGGCGCAGGGCAGTACTTC. Full variable domain (missing parts from reference TRBV5-6 and TRBJ2-7): DAGVTQSPTHLIKTRGQQVTLRCSPKSGHDTVSWYQQALGQGPQFIFQYYEEEERQRGNFPDRFSGHQFPNYSSELNVNALLLGDSALYLCASSTGGAGQYFGPGTRLTVT.

This clonotype has at least ten counts. This chain joins TRBV5-1 and TRBJ1-4; no clear D gene. Per germline, CDR1 SGHRS and CDR2 YFSETQ. This CDR3 spans 15 amino acids. Deletions cut 4 bases from V and 4 bases from J, with 14 bases between. The CDR3: CASSLVGGVNEKLFF. In DNA form, the CDR3 reads TGCGCCAGCAGCCTGGTAGGCGGAGTTAATGAAAAACTGTTTTTT.

With regard to this clonotype: One base away lies a much larger clone, so this may be a sequencing read error. As the CDR3 is not closed by the conserved phenylalanine or tryptophan, this likely results from a read error. V usage is TRBV12-3 or TRBV12-4 and J usage is TRBJ2-7, with TRBD1 matching 8 bases. The CDR3 consists of 15 residues. V shed 4 bases and J 0 bases; nucleotides not matched to a gene: 5. The CDR3 loop reads CASSSTDRDSYEQYL. DNA of the CDR3: TGTGCCAGCAGTTCGACGGACAGGGACTCCTACGAGCAGTACCTC.

The table lists this clonotype with a few counts. The chain has TRBV7-6 and TRBJ2-1, with 11 positions matching TRBD1. V shed 5 bases and J 7 bases; nucleotides not matched to a gene: 10. This CDR3 comprises 16 residues. Germline CDR1 reads SGHVS; CDR2 reads FNYEAQ. The CDR3 region is CASSHSDRGRGNEQFF. In nucleotides, the CDR3 is TGTGCCAGCAGCCATTCGGACAGGGGGCGCGGAAATGAGCAGTTCTTC.

At least ten counts were recorded for this clonotype. This rearrangement joins TRBV28 to TRBJ1-1, with no clear D. Trimming took 3 bases from V and 3 from J, leaving 11 bases between them. The CDR3 spans 14 residues. The germline CDR1 and CDR2 sequences are MDHEN and SYDVKM. CDR3 amino acids: CASSFAGLYTEAFF. In nucleotides, the CDR3 is TGTGCCAGCAGTTTCGCGGGCCTATACACTGAAGCTTTCTTT. The variable domain in full, with the rest retrieved from reference TRBV28 and TRBJ1-1, is DVKVTQSSRYLVKRTGEKVFLECVQDMDHENMFWYRQDPGLGLRLIYFSYDVKMKEKGDIPEGYSVSREKKERFSLILESASTNQTSMYLCASSFAGLYTEAFFGQGTRLTVV.

This clonotype was counted ten times or more. V gene TRBV20-1 combines with J gene TRBJ1-1; 7 nucleotides line up with TRBD1. The CDR3 extends over 14 amino acids. Germline V CDR1 and CDR2: DFQATT, SNEGSKA (reference sequence). Germline trimming cut 2 bases from V and 3 bases from J; bases unmatched to any gene: 6. For the CDR3, the DNA is TGCAGTGCTAGAACCAGACAGGGCGACACTGAAGCTTTCTTT. This translates into CSARTRQGDTEAFF.

The sample holds a few counts of this clonotype. The V gene is TRBV4-3, the J gene TRBJ2-1; possible D gene TRBD2, 7 bases. Germline CDR1 LGHNA, CDR2 YSLEER. The CDR3 runs 17 residues. V gave up 3 bases and J gave up 5 bases, with 20 bases separating them. The CDR3 here is CASSQARGGGKNNEQFF. The DNA for the CDR3 is TGCGCCAGCAGCCAGGCCAGGGGCGGGGGTAAAAACAATGAGCAGTTCTTC.

This clonotype was detected ten times or more. A read error may produce the germline difference seen at one junction end. This chain uses TRBV28 with TRBJ2-5; 12 bases fit TRBD2. Germline V gene lookup returns CDR1 MDHEN and CDR2 SYDVKM. The CDR3 covers 14 residues. The CDR3 spells CASSPLAGGETQYF. The CDR3 DNA reads as TGCGCCAGCAGCCCACTAGCGGGGGGCGAGACCCAGTACTTC.